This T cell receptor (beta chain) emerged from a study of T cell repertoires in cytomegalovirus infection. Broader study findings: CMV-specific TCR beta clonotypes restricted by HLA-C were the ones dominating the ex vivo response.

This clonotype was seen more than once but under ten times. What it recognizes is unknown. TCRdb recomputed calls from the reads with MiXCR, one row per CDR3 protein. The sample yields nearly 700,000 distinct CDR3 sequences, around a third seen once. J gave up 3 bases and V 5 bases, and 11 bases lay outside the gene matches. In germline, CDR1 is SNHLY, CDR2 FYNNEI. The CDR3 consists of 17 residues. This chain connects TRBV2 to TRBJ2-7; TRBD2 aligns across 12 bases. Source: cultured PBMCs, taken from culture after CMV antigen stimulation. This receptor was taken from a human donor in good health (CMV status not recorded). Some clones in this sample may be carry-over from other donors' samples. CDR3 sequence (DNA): TGTGCCAGCAGTTTACCAAGACTAGCGGGAGTCGGCTACGAGCAGTACTTC. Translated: CASSLPRLAGVGYEQYF.